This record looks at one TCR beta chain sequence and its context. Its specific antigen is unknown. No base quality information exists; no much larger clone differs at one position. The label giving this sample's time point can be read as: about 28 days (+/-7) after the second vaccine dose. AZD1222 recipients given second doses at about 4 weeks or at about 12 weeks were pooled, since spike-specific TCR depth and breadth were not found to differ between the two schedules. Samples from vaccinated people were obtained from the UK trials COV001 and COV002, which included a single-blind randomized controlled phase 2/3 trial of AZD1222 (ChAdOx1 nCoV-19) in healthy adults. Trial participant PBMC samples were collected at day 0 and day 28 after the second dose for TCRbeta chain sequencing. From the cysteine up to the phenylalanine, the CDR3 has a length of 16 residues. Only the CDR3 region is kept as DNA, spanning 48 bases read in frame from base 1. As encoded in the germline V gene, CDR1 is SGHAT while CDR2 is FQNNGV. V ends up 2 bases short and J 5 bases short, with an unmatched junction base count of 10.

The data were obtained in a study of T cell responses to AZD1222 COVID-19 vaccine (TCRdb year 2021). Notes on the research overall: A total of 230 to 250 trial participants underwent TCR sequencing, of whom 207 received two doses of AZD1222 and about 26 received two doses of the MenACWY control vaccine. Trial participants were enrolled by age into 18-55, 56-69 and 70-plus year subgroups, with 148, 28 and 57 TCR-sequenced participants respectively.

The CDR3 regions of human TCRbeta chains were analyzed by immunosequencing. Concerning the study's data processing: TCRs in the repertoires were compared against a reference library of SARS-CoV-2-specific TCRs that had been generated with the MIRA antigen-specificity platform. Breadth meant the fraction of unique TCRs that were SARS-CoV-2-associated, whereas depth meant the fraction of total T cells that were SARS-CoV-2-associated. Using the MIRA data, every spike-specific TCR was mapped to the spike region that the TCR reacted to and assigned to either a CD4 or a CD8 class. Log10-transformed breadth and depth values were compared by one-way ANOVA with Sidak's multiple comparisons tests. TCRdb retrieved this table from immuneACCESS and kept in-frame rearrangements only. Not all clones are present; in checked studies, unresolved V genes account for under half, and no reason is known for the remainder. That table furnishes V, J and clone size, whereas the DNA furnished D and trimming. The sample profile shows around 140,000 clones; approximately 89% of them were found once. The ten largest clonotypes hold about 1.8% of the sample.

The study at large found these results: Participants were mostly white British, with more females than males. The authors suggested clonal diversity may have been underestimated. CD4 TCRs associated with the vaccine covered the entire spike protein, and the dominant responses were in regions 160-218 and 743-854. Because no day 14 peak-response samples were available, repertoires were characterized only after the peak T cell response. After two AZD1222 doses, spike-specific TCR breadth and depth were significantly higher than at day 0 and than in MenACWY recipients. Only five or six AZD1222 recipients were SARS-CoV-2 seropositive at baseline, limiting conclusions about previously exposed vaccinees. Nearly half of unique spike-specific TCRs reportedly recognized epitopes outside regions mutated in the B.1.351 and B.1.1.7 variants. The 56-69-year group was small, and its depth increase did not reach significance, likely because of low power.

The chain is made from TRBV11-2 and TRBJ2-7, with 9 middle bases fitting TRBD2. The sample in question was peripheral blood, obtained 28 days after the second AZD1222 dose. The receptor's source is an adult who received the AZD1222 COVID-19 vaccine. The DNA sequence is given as TGTGCCAGCAGCTTAATGGCTAGCGGGACATCGCACGAGCAGTACTTC. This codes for CASSLMASGTSHEQYF.